The clone carrying this TCR beta chain was picked up one time. The data originate from a study of blood T cell repertoires in COVID-19. Background on the study: Italy, Spain and the United States were the sources of the convalescent and acute COVID-19 samples. T cells, B-cell-depleted T cells, or PBMCs provided the cDNA or gDNA that served as material.

CDR3 length equals 14 residues. Germline-derived CDR1 and CDR2 are SGHNT and YYREEE (reference sequence). V trimming: 4 bases; J trimming: 2 bases; junction bases outside the gene matches: 5. Data came from immunoSEQ multiplex PCR; TCRdb stores just in-frame clones and leaves some out. The sample includes some 260,000 clones, approximately 86% of them seen just once. The sequence came from a woman in her thirties with acute COVID-19. The chain has TRBV5-4 and TRBJ1-2, with TRBD1 identical over 7 bases. Source material: PBMCs or T cells enriched from blood (not recorded which). The CDR3: CASSPGQPNYGYTF. As DNA, the CDR3 is TGTGCCAGCAGCCCGGGACAGCCGAACTATGGCTACACCTTC.